This TCR beta chain was identified in a study of cytomegalovirus exposure and HLA in healthy donors. The study ran its PCR with 60 Vbeta and 13 Jbeta primers. Sequencing used immunoSEQ multiplex PCR; TCRdb keeps in-frame clones, though not all of them. This table has 90,000 to 120,000 clones, 82% appearing once. The CDR3 totals 13 residues. CDR1 SNHLY and CDR2 FYNNEI come from the germline V gene. V lost 11 bases to trimming and J lost 3 bases, with 16 bases between them. Study outcomes and limitations: It was approximately 160 TCR beta chains that were listed as cytomegalovirus-associated. As a later analysis revealed, the rate of TCR association differed by HLA locus, with DRB1 most and HLA-C fewest. Association with HLA alleles at 0.05 false discovery rate was found for 16,951 TCR beta sequences in a later analysis. Serostatus for CMV was the only available immune exposure information.

With regard to this clone: Its target is not known.

The chain carries TRBV2 and TRBJ1-1; no definite D call. The TCR originated in a man younger than 40 in good health and CMV-seropositive. Specimen: PBMCs. As DNA, the CDR3 is TGTGCCGGGTCTATGAGGTTCGACACTGAAGCTTTCTTT. This translates into CAGSMRFDTEAFF. Full variable domain (missing parts from reference TRBV2 and TRBJ1-1): EPEVTQTPSHQVTQMGQEVILRCVPISNHLYFYWYRQILGQKVEFLVSFYNNEISEKSEIFDDQFSVERPDGSNFTLKIRSTKLEDSAMYFCAGSMRFDTEAFFGQGTRLTVV.